This T cell receptor (beta chain) was sequenced in a study of shared clonotypes between healthy human individuals. Terminally differentiated effector memory CD45RA+ cells were left out of the naive CD8 fraction, which was CD45RO-negative and positively selected for CCR7. Some clones are missing from TCRdb's copy, which holds only in-frame ones; the method was immunoSEQ multiplex PCR. The repertoire has around 2,000,000 clones, around 96% of them found once; the top ten carry around 1.1%. Broader study findings: Estimated richness was generally greater in naive than memory subsets.

As for this clone: Antigen unknown.

This receptor was taken from a man younger than 30 in good health. The sequencing sample was made of naive CD8+ T cells sorted from blood.

CDR3 sequence (DNA): TGTGCCAGCAGCTTAGCAACGGGCGGGCGCACTGAAGCTTTCTTT. Its protein is CASSLATGGRTEAFF. The chain carries TRBV7-9 and TRBJ1-1; D remains unclear. Germline V gene sequence: CDR1 SEHNR, CDR2 FQNEAQ (reference sequence). Trimming took off 0 bases at V and 4 bases at J, with 12 bases between the two ends. The CDR3 is 15 amino acids.